The 11 T cell receptor beta chains below come from one sample, sequenced in a study of cytomegalovirus exposure and HLA in healthy donors. Primers: 60 Vbeta forward and 13 Jbeta reverse. Here immunoSEQ multiplex PCR was the method, and the copy in TCRdb shows in-frame clones only, minus some. Of about 170,000 clones in the sample, approximately 85% were seen once. The sequenced sample was PBMCs. These receptors originate from a girl aged 2-10 years in good health and CMV-seropositive.

This chain links TRBV5-1 with TRBJ2-2; D remains ambiguous. The ends were cut back, 2 bases at V and 1 base at J, with 6 bases in the middle. The CDR3 covers 14 residues. Looked up from germline, CDR1 is SGHRS and CDR2 is YFSETQ. This CDR3 is CASSFSGNTGELFF. The CDR3, as DNA: TGCGCCAGCAGCTTTTCAGGGAACACCGGGGAGCTGTTTTTT.

J is TRBJ1-1 and V is TRBV9, with 7 bases identical to TRBD1. Germline CDR1 and CDR2: SGDLS and YYNGEE. This CDR3 has 16 amino acids. The J segment lost 3 bases and the V segment lost 3 bases, leaving 11 bases of the junction unmatched. The CDR3 region has the DNA TGTGCCAGCAGCGACCACAGGGGCATCAAGGACACTGAAGCTTTCTTT. Translated: CASSDHRGIKDTEAFF.

The chain employs TRBV30 and TRBJ2-5, with 7 bases identical to TRBD2. Trimming cost V 3 bases and J 2 bases; bases outside gene matches: 9. Germline assignment: CDR1 GTSNPN and CDR2 SVGIG (reference sequence). This CDR3 has 15 amino acids. CDR3 sequence reads: CAWREGTSVQETQYF. The CDR3 DNA reads as TGTGCCTGGAGGGAGGGAACTAGCGTTCAAGAGACCCAGTACTTC. Looking up the rest from reference TRBV30 and TRBJ2-5 gives the full variable domain: SQTIHQWPATLVQPVGSPLSLECTVEGTSNPNLYWYRQAAGRGLQLLFYSVGIGQISSEVPQNLSASRPQDRQFILSSKKLLLSDSGFYLCAWREGTSVQETQYFGPGTRLLVL.

The V gene is TRBV9, the J gene TRBJ2-2; maybe TRBD2 (5 bases). Germline CDR1 and CDR2: SGDLS and YYNGEE. The CDR3 length is 16 residues. Trimming removed 0 bases from V and 4 bases from J, with 13 bases in between. CDR3 sequence reads: CASSVDLEGPTGELFF. CDR3 in DNA: TGTGCCAGCAGCGTAGATCTAGAGGGCCCCACCGGGGAGCTGTTTTTT.

This clone has just one count. The V and J genes are TRBV9 and TRBJ2-3; 8 bases are shared with TRBD1. This CDR3 is built from 16 residues. Germline values: CDR1 SGDLS, CDR2 YYNGEE. V gave up 2 bases and J gave up 1 base; unmatched junction bases: 6. CDR3 DNA: TGTGCCAGCAGCGTCATGGACAGGGAAGGCACAGATACGCAGTATTTT. Translating gives CASSVMDREGTDTQYF.

V is TRBV18 and J is TRBJ1-5; 8 bases match TRBD1. Germline trimming cut 6 bases from V and 2 bases from J; bases unmatched to any gene: 3. The CDR3 totals 14 residues. CDR1 and CDR2 (germline): KGHSH, LQKENI. CDR3 sequence (DNA): TGTGCCAGCTCGCCGGGACAGGGCAATCAGCCCCAGCATTTT. It codes for CASSPGQGNQPQHF.

The chain combines TRBV7-9 with TRBJ2-3; 7 bases line up with TRBD1. CDR3 length: 13 residues. V lost 4 bases and J lost 14; bases outside the gene matches: 12. Germline loops: CDR1 SEHNR, CDR2 FQNEAQ (reference sequence). The CDR3 bases are TGTGCCAGCAGCTACATCCTCGGGACAGTAGCGTATTTT. This translates into CASSYILGTVAYF.

V usage is TRBV5-1 and J usage is TRBJ2-5, with TRBD1 as a possible D gene (6 bases). With the DNA end fitting TRBJ2-7 better, the J assignment may be wrong. This CDR3 contains 14 residues. Germline V gene sequence: CDR1 SGHRS, CDR2 YFSETQ. DNA for the CDR3: TGCGCCAGCAGCTCCGGGACACCTACCTACGAGCAGTACTTC. This encodes CASSSGTPTYEQYF.

The genes are TRBV1 and TRBJ1-5; TRBD1, the table's D call, was not compared with the DNA. TRBV1 is annotated as a pseudogene. There are 17 residues in the CDR3. The CDR3 DNA is TGCACCAGCAGCTTTATGACAGGGGGGTTGAGCAATCAGCCCCAGCATTTT. Residues: CTSSFMTGGLSNQPQHF.

This chain joins TRBV7-9 and TRBJ2-5; possible D gene TRBD1, 5 bases. The CDR3 covers 14 residues. With 1 base removed from V and 4 bases from J, the gap between germline ends came to 10 bases. Germline loops: CDR1 SEHNR, CDR2 FQNEAQ (reference sequence). CDR3 amino acids: CASSLGQGPETQYF. CDR3 nucleotides: TGTGCCAGCAGCTTAGGGCAGGGTCCAGAGACCCAGTACTTC. Complete variable domain (other parts from reference TRBV7-9 and TRBJ2-5): DTGVSQNPRHKITKRGQNVTFRCDPISEHNRLYWYRQTLGQGPEFLTYFQNEAQLEKSRLLSDRFSAERPKGSFSTLEIQRTEQGDSAMYLCASSLGQGPETQYFGPGTRLLVL.

V and J are TRBV30 and TRBJ1-5; tentative D call: TRBD1 (6 bases). Germline CDR1 reads GTSNPN; CDR2 reads SVGIG (reference sequence). With 3 bases removed from V and 2 bases from J, the gap between germline ends came to 23 bases. CDR3 size: 18 residues. CDR3 nucleotides: TGTGCCTGGAGAGCAAATCCAAACAGGGTCGGAGGCAATCAGCCCCAGCATTTT. Translating it yields CAWRANPNRVGGNQPQHF. Complete variable domain (other parts from reference TRBV30 and TRBJ1-5): SQTIHQWPATLVQPVGSPLSLECTVEGTSNPNLYWYRQAAGRGLQLLFYSVGIGQISSEVPQNLSASRPQDRQFILSSKKLLLSDSGFYLCAWRANPNRVGGNQPQHFGDGTRLSIL.